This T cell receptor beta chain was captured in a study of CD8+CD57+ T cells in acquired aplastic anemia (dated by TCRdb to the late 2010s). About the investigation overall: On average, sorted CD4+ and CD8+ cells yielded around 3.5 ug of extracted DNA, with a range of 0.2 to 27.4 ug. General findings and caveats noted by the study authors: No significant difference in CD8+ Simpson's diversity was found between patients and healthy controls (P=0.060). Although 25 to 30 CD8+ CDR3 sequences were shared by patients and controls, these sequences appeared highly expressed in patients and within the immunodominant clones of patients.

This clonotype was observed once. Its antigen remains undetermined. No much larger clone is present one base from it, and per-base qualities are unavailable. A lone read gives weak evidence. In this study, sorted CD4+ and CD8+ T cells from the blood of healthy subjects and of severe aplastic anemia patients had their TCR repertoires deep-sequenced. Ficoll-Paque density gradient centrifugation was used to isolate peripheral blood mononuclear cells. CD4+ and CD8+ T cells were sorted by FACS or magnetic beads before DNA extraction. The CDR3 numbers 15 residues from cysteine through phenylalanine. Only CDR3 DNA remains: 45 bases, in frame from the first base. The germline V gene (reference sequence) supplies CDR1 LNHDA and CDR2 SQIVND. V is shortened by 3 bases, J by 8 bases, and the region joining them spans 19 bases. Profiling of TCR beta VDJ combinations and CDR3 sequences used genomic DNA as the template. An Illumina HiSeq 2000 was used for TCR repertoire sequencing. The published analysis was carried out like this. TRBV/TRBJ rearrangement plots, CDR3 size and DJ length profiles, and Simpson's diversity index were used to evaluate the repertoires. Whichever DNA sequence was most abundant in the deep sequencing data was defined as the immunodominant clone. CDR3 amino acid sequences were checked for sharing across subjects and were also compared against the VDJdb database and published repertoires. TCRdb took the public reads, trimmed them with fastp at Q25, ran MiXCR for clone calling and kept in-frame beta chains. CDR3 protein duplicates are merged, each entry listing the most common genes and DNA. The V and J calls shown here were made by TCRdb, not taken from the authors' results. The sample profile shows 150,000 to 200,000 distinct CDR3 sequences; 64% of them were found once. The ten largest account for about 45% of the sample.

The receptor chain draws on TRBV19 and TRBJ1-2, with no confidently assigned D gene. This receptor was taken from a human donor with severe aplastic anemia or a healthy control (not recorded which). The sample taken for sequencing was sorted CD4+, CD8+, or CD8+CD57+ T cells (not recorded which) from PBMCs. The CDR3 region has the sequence CASSIGANLQWGYTF. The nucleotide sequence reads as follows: TGTGCCAGTAGTATTGGTGCCAATCTGCAATGGGGCTACACCTTC.